The entry below gives a single T cell receptor beta chain sequence along with its context. Germline assignment: CDR1 KGHSH and CDR2 LQKENI. This CDR3 contains 15 residues. V was pared by 3 bases and J by 8 bases, with 19 bases between. TCRdb redid the calling of the 5' RACE reads with MiXCR, one entry per CDR3 protein. The sample carries a few hundred thousand distinct CDR3 sequences, about 17% recorded once. The sample is drawn from a study of T cells after yellow fever vaccination. The chain links TRBV18 to TRBJ1-2, with a possible D match to TRBD1 (6 bases). The sequence came from a man younger than 35 who received the YFV17D yellow fever vaccine. The material sequenced was PBMCs, taken about 5 days after the first yellow fever vaccination. The chain's CDR3 is CASSPISGGPEGYTF. The CDR3 nucleotides read TGTGCCAGCTCACCCATCTCGGGGGGGCCCGAGGGCTACACCTTC.